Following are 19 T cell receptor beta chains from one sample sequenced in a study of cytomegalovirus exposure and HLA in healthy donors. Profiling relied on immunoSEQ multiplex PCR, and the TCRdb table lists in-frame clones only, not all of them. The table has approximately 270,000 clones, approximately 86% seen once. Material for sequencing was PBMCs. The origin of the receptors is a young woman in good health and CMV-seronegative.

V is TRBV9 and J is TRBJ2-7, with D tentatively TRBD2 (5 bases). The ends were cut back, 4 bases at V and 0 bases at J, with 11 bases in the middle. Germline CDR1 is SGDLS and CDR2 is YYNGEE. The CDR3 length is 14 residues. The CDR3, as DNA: TGTGCCAGCAGCCCTACTCGGGACTCCTACGAGCAGTACTTC. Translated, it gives CASSPTRDSYEQYF.

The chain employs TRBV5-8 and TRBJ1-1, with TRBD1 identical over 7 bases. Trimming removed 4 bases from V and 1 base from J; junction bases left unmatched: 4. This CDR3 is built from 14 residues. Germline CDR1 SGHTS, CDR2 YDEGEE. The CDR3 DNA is TGTGCCAGCAGCCCTCGGACAGGGAACACTGAAGCTTTCTTT. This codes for CASSPRTGNTEAFF.

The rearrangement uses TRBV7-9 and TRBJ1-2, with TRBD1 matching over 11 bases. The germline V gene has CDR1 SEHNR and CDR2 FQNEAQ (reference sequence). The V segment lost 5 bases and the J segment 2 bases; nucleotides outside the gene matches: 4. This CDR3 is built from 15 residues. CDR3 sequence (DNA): TGTGCCAGCAGCCCTGGACAGGGGGCCAACTATGGCTACACCTTC. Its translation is CASSPGQGANYGYTF.

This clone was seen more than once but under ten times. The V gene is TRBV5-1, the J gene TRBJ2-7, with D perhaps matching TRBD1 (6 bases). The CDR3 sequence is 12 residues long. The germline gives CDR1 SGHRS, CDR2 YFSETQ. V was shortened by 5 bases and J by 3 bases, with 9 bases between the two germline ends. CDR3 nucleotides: TGCGCCAGCAGGTCGGACAGCTACGAGCAGTACTTC. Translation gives CASRSDSYEQYF.

The DNA for the CDR3 is TGCGCCAGCAGCGCAGGGACAGGGGGCCTTCGCGAGCAGTACTTC. Amino acid sequence: CASSAGTGGLREQYF. The chain couples TRBV5-1 to TRBJ2-7; TRBD1 matches 12 bases. The CDR3 contains 15 residues. V gave up 4 bases and J gave up 6 bases; unmatched junction bases: 8. CDR1 SGHRS and CDR2 YFSETQ come from the germline V gene.

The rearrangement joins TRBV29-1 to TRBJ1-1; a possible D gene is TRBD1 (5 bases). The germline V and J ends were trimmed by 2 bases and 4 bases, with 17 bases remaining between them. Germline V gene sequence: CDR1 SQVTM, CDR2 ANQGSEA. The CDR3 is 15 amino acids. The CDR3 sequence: CSVEKSAGWGTEAFF. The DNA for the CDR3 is TGCAGCGTTGAAAAATCAGCAGGGTGGGGCACTGAAGCTTTCTTT.

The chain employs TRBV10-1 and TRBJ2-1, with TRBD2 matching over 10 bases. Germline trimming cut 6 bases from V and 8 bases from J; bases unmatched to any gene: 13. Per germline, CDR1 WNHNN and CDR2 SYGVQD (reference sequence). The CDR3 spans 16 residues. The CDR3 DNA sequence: TGCGCCAGCAGCGGCGTGGCTAGCGGGAGAAGGGATGAGCAGTTCTTC. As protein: CASSGVASGRRDEQFF.

Here the CDR3 DNA reads TGTGCCAGCAGCCCCCGGGACAGATCCTACGAGCAGTACTTC. Its protein product is CASSPRDRSYEQYF. The chain joins TRBV7-8 to TRBJ2-7; 7 positions agree with TRBD1. Germline V gene data show CDR1 as SGHVS and CDR2 as FQNEAQ. The CDR3 has 14 amino acids. The trim removed 5 bases at V and 1 base at J, leaving 5 bases unmatched.

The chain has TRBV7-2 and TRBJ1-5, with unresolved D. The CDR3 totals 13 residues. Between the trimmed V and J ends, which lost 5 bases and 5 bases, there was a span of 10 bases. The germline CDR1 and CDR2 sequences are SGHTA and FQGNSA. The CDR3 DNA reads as TGTGCCAGCAGCCCGCTGGCTTATCAGCCCCAGCATTTT. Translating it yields CASSPLAYQPQHF.

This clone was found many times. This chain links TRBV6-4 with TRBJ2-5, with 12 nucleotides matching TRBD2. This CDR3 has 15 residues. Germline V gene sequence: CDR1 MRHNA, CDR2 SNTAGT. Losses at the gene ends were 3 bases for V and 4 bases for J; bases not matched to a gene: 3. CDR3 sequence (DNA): TGTGCCAGCAGTGAAACTAGCGGGAGGCCAGAGACCCAGTACTTC. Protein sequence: CASSETSGRPETQYF.

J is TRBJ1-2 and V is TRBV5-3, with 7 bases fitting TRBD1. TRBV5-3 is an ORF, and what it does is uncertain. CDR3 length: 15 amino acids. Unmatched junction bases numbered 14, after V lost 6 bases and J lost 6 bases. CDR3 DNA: TGTGCCAGAACTCCCCCCCCCAGGGGGGTCGATGGCTACACCTTC. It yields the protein CARTPPPRGVDGYTF.

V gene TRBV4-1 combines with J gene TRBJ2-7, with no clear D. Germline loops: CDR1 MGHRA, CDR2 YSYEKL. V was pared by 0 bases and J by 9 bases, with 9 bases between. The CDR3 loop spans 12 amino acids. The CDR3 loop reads CASSQDLTVQYF. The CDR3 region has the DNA TGCGCCAGCAGCCAAGATCTAACAGTGCAGTACTTC.

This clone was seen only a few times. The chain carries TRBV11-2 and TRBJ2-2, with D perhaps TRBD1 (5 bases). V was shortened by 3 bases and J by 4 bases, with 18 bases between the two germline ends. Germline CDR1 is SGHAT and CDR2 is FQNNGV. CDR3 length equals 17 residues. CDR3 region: CASSFSRAGMSTGELFF. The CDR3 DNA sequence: TGTGCCAGCAGCTTTAGTCGGGCAGGGATGTCCACCGGGGAGCTGTTTTTT.

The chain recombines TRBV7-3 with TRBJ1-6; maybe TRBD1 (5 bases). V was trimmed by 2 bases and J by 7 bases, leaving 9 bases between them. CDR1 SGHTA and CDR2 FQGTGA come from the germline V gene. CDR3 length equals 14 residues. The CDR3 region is CASSLGQVNSPLHF. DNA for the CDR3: TGTGCCAGCAGCTTAGGACAAGTAAATTCACCCCTCCACTTT.

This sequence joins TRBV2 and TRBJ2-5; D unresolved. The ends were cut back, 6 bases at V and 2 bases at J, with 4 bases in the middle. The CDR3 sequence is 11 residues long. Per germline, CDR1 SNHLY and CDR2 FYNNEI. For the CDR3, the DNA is TGTGCCAGCAGCTATCAAGAGACCCAGTACTTC. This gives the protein CASSYQETQYF.

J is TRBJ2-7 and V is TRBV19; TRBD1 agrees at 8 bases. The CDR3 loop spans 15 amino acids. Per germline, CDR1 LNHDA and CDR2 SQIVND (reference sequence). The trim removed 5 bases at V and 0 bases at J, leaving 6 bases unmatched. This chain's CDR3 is CASSLGQVPSYEQYF. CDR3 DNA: TGTGCCAGTAGTTTGGGACAGGTCCCCTCCTACGAGCAGTACTTC.

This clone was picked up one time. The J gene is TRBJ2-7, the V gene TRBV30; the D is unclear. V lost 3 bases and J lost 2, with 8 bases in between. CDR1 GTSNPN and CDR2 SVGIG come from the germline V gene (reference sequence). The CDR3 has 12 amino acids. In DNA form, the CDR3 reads TGTGCCTGGAGGCCGATAGCCTACGAGCAGTACTTC. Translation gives CAWRPIAYEQYF.

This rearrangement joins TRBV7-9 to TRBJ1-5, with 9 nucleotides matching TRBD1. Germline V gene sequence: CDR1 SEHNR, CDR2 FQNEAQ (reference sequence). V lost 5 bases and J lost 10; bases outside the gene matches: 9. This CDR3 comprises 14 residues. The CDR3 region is CASSLGQGRGPQHF. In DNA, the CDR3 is TGTGCCAGCAGCCTCGGACAGGGGAGAGGCCCCCAGCATTTT. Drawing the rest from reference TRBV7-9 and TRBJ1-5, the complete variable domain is DTGVSQNPRHKITKRGQNVTFRCDPISEHNRLYWYRQTLGQGPEFLTYFQNEAQLEKSRLLSDRFSAERPKGSFSTLEIQRTEQGDSAMYLCASSLGQGRGPQHFGDGTRLSIL.

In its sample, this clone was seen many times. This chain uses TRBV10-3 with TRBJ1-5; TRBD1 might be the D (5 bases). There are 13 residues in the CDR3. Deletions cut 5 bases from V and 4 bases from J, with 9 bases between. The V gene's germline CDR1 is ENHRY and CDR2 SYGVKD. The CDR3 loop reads CAISMTDNQPQHF. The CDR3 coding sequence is TGTGCCATCAGTATGACAGATAATCAGCCCCAGCATTTT.